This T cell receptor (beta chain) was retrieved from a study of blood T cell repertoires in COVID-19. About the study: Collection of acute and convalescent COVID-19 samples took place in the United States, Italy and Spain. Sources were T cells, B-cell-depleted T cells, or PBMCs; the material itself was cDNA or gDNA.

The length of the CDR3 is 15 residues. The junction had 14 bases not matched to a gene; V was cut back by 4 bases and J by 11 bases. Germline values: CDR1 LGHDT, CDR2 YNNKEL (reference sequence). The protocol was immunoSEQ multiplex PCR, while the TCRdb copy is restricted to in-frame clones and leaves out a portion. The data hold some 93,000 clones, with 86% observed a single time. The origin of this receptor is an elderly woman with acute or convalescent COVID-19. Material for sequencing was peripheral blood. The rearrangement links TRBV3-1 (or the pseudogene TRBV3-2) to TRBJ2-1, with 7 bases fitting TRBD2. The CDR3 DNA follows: TGTGCCAGCAGCCTGCGAGGGGAGGGTCCAATGAAGCAGTTCTTC. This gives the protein CASSLRGEGPMKQFF.